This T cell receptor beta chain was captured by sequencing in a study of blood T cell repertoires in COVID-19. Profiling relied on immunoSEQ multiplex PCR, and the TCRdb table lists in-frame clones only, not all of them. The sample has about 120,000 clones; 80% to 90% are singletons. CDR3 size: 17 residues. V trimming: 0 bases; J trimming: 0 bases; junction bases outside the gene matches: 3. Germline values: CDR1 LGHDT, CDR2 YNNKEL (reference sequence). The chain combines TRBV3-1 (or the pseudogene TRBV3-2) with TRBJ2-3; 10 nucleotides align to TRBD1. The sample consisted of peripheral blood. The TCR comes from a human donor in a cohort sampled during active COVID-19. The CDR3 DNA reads TGTGCCAGCAGCCAAGAAGGGACAGGGGCTAGCACAGATACGCAGTATTTT. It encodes CASSQEGTGASTDTQYF.